The text below deals with one T cell receptor (beta chain). Its specificity is not known. This sample stems from a study of beta chain features in type 1 diabetes. Trimming removed 6 bases from V and 5 bases from J; junction bases left unmatched: 7. Germline CDR1 and CDR2: SGHTA and FQGNSA. This CDR3 is built from 14 residues. Study outcomes and limitations: TCRB CDR3s were moderately but significantly shorter in Type 1 diabetes patients in all four CD4+ subsets. Across patients, naive, central memory and Treg TCRB repertoires exhibited apparently greater similarity than was observed across healthy donors.

Sequencing targeted expressed TCRB transcripts, as all isolated RNA had been reverse transcribed. Repertoires were generated with immunoSEQ multiplex PCR, while TCRdb's copy carries only in-frame clones and drops some. The data hold about 700,000 clones, with over 10% observed a single time. Staining for CD45RO/CCR7/CD25/CD127/CD95/CD27 allowed sorting of CD4+ naive, central memory, regulatory and stem cell-like memory cells. Sequencing used naive CD4+ T cells from blood. The chain has TRBV7-2 and TRBJ2-1; 7 bases match TRBD2. The receptor was derived from a young man with type 1 diabetes. The CDR3 nucleotides read TGTGCCAGCAGTTTGACGGGAGGAAACAATGAGCAGTTCTTC. The encoded protein is CASSLTGGNNEQFF.